The T cell receptor (beta chain) under discussion was sequenced for a study of blood T cell repertoires in COVID-19. Looking at the study overall: The United States, Italy and Spain provided the acute and convalescent COVID-19 samples.

V lost 1 base to trimming and J lost 0 bases, with 2 bases between them. Per the germline V gene, CDR1 is SGHRS and CDR2 is YFSETQ. There are 13 residues in the CDR3. In the original processing: Cell counts per sample came from amplifying reference gene primers. The data were produced by immunoSEQ multiplex PCR, yet TCRdb's version contains in-frame clones alone and is incomplete. For V, J and clone size, that table is used; D and trimming come from the DNA. Among some 83,000 clones listed, approximately 87% were seen once. The sequence derives from a man older than 75 in a cohort sampled during active COVID-19. Sequenced: peripheral blood. The rearrangement links TRBV5-1 to TRBJ1-5; D ambiguous. The CDR3 DNA reads TGCGCCAGCAGCTTGTATAGCAATCAGCCCCAGCATTTT. It is translated as CASSLYSNQPQHF.